A single sample is the source of the 7 T cell receptor beta chains below, sequenced in a study of Graves' ophthalmopathy and Graves' hyperthyroidism. TCR beta CDR3 regions were amplified from RNA transcripts. The library came from an HTBI-primed first-round RT-PCR and a second-round multiplex PCR. TCRdb redid the calling of the multiplex PCR reads with MiXCR, one entry per CDR3 protein. The repertoire includes fewer than 600,000 distinct CDR3 sequences, around 14% of them detected once, and roughly 10% sits in the top ten. The sample consisted of blood. These receptors were obtained from a woman in her twenties or thirties with Graves' ophthalmopathy.

This clonotype came up many times. The CDR3: CASSRGTGSYEQYF. CDR3 DNA sequence: TGTGCCAGCAGTAGGGGGACAGGGAGCTACGAGCAGTACTTC. The rearrangement joins TRBV12-3 or TRBV12-4 to TRBJ2-7; 9 positions match TRBD1. The J segment lost 3 bases and the V segment lost 5 bases, leaving 5 bases of the junction unmatched. There are 14 residues in the CDR3.

This clonotype was picked up many times. This chain links TRBV7-8 with TRBJ2-7; D possibly matches TRBD1 or TRBD2 (5 bases each). The CDR3 spans 15 residues. V was pared by 1 base and J by 3 bases, with 13 bases between. In germline, CDR1 is SGHVS, CDR2 FQNEAQ. For the CDR3, the DNA is TGTGCCAGCAGCTTAGAAACCGGGACCTACTACGAGCAGTACTTC. Protein sequence: CASSLETGTYYEQYF.

A word on this clonotype: This is likely a read error, given that the CDR3 carries no conserved phenylalanine or tryptophan at its end. The rearrangement uses TRBV12-3 or TRBV12-4 and TRBJ1-1; possible D gene TRBD1, 6 bases. CDR3 length: 14 residues. V was clipped by 1 base and J by 5 bases, with 11 bases between them. In DNA, the CDR3 is TGTGCCAGCAGTTTAGAACCACAGGGTACTGAAGCTTTCCTT. Its protein product is CASSLEPQGTEAFL.

The table lists this clonotype with a few counts. A junction boundary mismatches the germline segment, possibly from a read error. The genes are TRBV20-1 and TRBJ2-2, with TRBD2 matching 7 bases. This CDR3 spans 14 amino acids. Germline CDR1 and CDR2: DFQATT and SNEGSKA (reference sequence). The CDR3 spells CSANLREHTGELCF. CDR3 in DNA: TGCAGTGCTAATTTGCGGGAGCACACCGGGGAGCTGTGTTTT.

In this sample, this clonotype turned up many times. This chain uses TRBV7-2 with TRBJ2-7; the D gene is possibly TRBD1 (8 bases). Trimming removed 6 bases at V and 0 bases at J, with 15 bases between. From germline, CDR1 is SGHTA and CDR2 FQGNSA. The CDR3 is 15 amino acids. The CDR3: CASSPTGGGSYEQYF. CDR3 DNA: TGTGCCAGCAGTCCAACAGGGGGGGGCTCCTACGAGCAGTACTTC.

This clonotype was counted many times. CDR3 in DNA: TGCGCCAGCAGCGAGCGGACTAGCGGGGGAGATAGCGGGGAGCTGTTTTTT. Amino acids: CASSERTSGGDSGELFF. The chain combines TRBV5-1 with TRBJ2-2, with 13 bases that match TRBD2. The junction had 10 bases not matched to a gene; V was cut back by 4 bases and J by 7 bases. Looked up from germline, CDR1 is SGHRS and CDR2 is YFSETQ. The CDR3 extends over 17 amino acids.

This clonotype was found a few times. The CDR3 bases are TGTGCCAGCAGCTTAGGTTTCGGAGGCAGCTCCTACGAGCAGTACTTC. This sequence encodes CASSLGFGGSSYEQYF. The J gene is TRBJ2-7, the V gene TRBV11-1; D is possibly TRBD2 (5 bases). The CDR3 has 16 amino acids. The germline V gene has CDR1 SGHAT and CDR2 FQDESV (reference sequence). V shed 1 base and J shed 0 bases, with 13 bases lying between them.